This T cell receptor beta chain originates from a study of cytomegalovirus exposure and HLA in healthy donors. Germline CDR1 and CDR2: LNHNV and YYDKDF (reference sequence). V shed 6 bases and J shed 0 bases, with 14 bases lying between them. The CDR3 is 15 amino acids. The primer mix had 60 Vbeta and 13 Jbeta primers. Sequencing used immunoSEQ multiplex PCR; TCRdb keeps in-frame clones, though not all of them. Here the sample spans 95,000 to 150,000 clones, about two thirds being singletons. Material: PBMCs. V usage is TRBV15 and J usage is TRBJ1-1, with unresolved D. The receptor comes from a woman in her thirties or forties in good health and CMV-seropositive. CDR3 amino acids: CATRPGIAMNTEAFF. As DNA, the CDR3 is TGTGCCACCAGACCCGGTATAGCCATGAACACTGAAGCTTTCTTT.